This T cell receptor beta chain was identified in a study of graft-versus-host responses after intestinal transplantation. Study details: Among the recipients, all got anti-thymocyte globulin induction and then tacrolimus and steroids for roughly three years.

Findings and caveats of the study: Graft-donor T cell macrochimerism in patients accompanied high graft-versus-host to host-versus-graft clonal ratios in allografts.

Assay: immunoSEQ multiplex PCR; the TCRdb copy retains only in-frame clones and omits some. The sample lists about 1,800 clones; more than 30% were seen once. Plating combined around 200,000 CFSE-labeled responder cells with around 200,000 irradiated, violet-dye-labeled stimulator cells. CD3+CD4+ and CD3+CD8+ responders that were proliferating and CFSE-low were sorted post-reaction. This clone has just a few counts. CDR1 is LGHNA, CDR2 YNFKEQ, per germline. CDR3 size: 17 residues. V dropped 5 bases and J dropped 0 bases, with 19 bases sitting between them. The sequence came from a human patient who was an organ donor for intestinal transplantation. V usage is TRBV4-2 and J usage is TRBJ1-2; D call uncertain. The sequenced sample was alloreactive CD8+ T cells from a mixed lymphocyte reaction culture, obtained before transplantation. Regarding subset: CFSE-low proliferating T cells sorted from roughly 6-day pre-transplant mixed lymphocyte reaction (GvH or HvG direction). Written as DNA, the CDR3 is TGTGCCAGCAGCTTGTCTTTGGGCCAGGTTACTAACTATGGCTACACCTTC. Its translation is CASSLSLGQVTNYGYTF.